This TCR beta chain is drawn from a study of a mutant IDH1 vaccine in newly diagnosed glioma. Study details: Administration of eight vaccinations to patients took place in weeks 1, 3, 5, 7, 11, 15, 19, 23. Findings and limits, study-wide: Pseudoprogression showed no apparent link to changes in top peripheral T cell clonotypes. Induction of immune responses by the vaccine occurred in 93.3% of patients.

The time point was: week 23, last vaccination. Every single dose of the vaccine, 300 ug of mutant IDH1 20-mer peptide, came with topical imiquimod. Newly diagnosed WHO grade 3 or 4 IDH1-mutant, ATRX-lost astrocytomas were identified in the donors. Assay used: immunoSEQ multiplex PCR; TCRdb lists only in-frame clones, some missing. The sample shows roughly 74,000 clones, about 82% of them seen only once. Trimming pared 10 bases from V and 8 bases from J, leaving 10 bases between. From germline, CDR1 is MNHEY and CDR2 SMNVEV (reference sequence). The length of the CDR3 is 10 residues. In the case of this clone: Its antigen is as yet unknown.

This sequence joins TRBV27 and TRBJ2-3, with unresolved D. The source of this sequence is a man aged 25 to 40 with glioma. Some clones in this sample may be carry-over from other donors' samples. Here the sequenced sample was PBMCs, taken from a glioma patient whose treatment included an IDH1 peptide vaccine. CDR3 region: CATRKRTQYF. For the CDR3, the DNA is TGTGCCACAAGGAAACGTACGCAGTATTTT.